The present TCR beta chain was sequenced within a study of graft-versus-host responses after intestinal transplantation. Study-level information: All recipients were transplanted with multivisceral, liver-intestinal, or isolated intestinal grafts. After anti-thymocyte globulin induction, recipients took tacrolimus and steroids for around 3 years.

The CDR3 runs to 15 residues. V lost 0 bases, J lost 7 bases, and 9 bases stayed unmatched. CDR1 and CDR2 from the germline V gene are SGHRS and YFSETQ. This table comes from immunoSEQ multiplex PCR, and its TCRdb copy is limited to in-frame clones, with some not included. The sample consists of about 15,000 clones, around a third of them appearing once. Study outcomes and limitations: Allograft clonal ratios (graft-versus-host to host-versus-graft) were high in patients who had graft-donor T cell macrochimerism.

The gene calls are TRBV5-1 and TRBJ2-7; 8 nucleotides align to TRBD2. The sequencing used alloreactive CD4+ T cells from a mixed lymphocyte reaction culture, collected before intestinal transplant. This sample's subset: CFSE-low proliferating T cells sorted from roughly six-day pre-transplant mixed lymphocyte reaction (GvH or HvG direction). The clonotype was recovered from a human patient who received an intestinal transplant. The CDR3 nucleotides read TGCGCCAGCAGCTTGGATGGCTCTCCGGGAGGGGAGCAGTACTTC. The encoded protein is CASSLDGSPGGEQYF.